The next 7 T cell receptor beta chains were all read from a single sample in a study of identical twins (dated by TCRdb to 2016 to 2018). The protocol used for the library was 5' RACE. TCRdb records Illumina HiSeq 2000 as the sequencer. Using fastp trimming at Q25 and MiXCR clonotype assembly, TCRdb reanalyzed the public sequencing data and kept in-frame beta chains. Every distinct CDR3 protein forms one entry, paired with its most common genes and DNA. Recorded for this sample are more than 400,000 distinct CDR3 sequences; approximately 14% of them occurred a single time. Jointly, the top ten make up nearly 0.45% of the sample. These data also formed part of another study, on yellow fever vaccine responses in identical twins.

The sequencing sample was made of CD4+ T cells sorted from blood. These receptors came from a young woman in good health.

This clonotype was detected only a few times. The rearrangement joins TRBV4-2 to TRBJ2-7; 16 bases fit TRBD2. V was pared by 2 bases and J by 4 bases, with 5 bases of the junction left unmatched. There are 17 residues in the CDR3. Germline values: CDR1 LGHNA, CDR2 YNFKEQ. CDR3 sequence (DNA): TGTGCCAGCAGCCAATCGGGACTAGCGGGGGGGGCTTACGAGCAGTACTTC. Its translation: CASSQSGLAGGAYEQYF.

This clonotype was seen many times. The genes are TRBV11-2 and TRBJ2-2; TRBD1 aligns across 12 bases. Trimming removed 1 base from V and 8 bases from J; junction bases left unmatched: 11. CDR1 is SGHAT and CDR2 is FQNNGV in the germline V gene. The CDR3 runs 18 residues. The CDR3 loop is CASSLGWDRGRATGELFF. CDR3 sequence (DNA): TGTGCCAGCAGCTTAGGTTGGGACAGGGGGCGTGCGACGGGGGAGCTGTTTTTT.

This clonotype was recorded at least ten times. The rearrangement links TRBV10-3 to TRBJ2-2, with 10 bases lining up with TRBD2. This CDR3 is built from 15 residues. The V segment lost 8 bases and the J segment 0 bases; nucleotides outside the gene matches: 3. Germline V CDR1 and CDR2: ENHRY, SYGVKD. DNA for the CDR3: TGTGCCATCTCTGGACTAGCGGCGAACACCGGGGAGCTGTTTTTT. Its translation: CAISGLAANTGELFF.

This clonotype showed up just a few times. The chain is built from TRBV5-5 and TRBJ2-3, with D unresolved. V shed 9 bases and J shed 5 bases, with 13 bases lying between them. The CDR3 has 12 amino acids. Germline V gene sequence: CDR1 SGHKS, CDR2 YYEKEE (reference sequence). CDR3 DNA sequence: TGTGCCACCACCCCCCGAGGAGATACGCAGTATTTT. Amino acids: CATTPRGDTQYF.

This clonotype was seen a few times. The CDR3 sequence is CASSQEGSAQYF. CDR3 DNA: TGTGCCAGCAGCCAAGAGGGTTCGGCCCAGTACTTC. This sequence joins TRBV3-1 and TRBJ2-5; D call uncertain. Germline V gene sequence: CDR1 LGHDT, CDR2 YNNKEL (reference sequence). This CDR3 contains 12 residues. V was pared by 0 bases and J by 9 bases, with 8 bases between.

V and J are TRBV5-1 and TRBJ2-3; 7 nucleotides agree with TRBD1. CDR1 SGHRS and CDR2 YFSETQ come from the germline V gene. J gave up 2 bases and V 2 bases, and 5 bases lay outside the gene matches. The CDR3 extends over 15 amino acids. The CDR3 is CASSFRGLPTDTQYF. The DNA for the CDR3 is TGCGCCAGCAGCTTTAGGGGGCTCCCCACAGATACGCAGTATTTT.

This clonotype was observed a few times. V usage is TRBV7-9 and J usage is TRBJ1-2; the match to TRBD1 covers 9 bases. The CDR3 loop spans 15 amino acids. Germline assignment: CDR1 SEHNR and CDR2 FQNEAQ (reference sequence). V was pared by 5 bases and J by 2 bases, with 6 bases of the junction left unmatched. The CDR3 sequence: CASSTAGTGNYGYTF. CDR3 DNA sequence: TGTGCCAGCAGCACCGCCGGGACAGGGAACTATGGCTACACCTTC.